The clone carrying this T cell receptor beta chain appeared many times. This sample is part of a study of early T cells in non-severe SARS-CoV-2 infection. As for the study in general: Unpaired chains resulted from sequencing bulk RNA of unsorted whole blood.

V lost 1 base and J 7 bases, leaving 8 bases between the germline ends. The CDR3 is 14 amino acids. Germline-derived CDR1 and CDR2 are LNHNV and YYDKDF (reference sequence). Separate cDNA molecules each had unique molecular identifiers attached to them. TCRdb called the 5' RACE reads again in MiXCR, with one record for every CDR3 protein. The sample has approximately 76,000 distinct CDR3 sequences; approximately 12% are singletons. The chain has TRBV15 and TRBJ1-6, with unresolved D. Sequenced: whole blood. This sequence originates from an adult who was a healthcare worker with PCR-confirmed SARS-CoV-2 infection or an uninfected control (not recorded which). Here the CDR3 DNA reads TGTGCCACCAGCAGAGGCCAGGCGAATTCACCCCTCCACTTT. Its protein product is CATSRGQANSPLHF. The full variable domain, its missing parts supplied by reference TRBV15 and TRBJ1-6, is DAMVIQNPRYQVTQFGKPVTLSCSQTLNHNVMYWYQQKSSQAPKLLFHYYDKDFNNEADTPDNFQSRRPNTSFCFLDIRSPGLGDTAMYLCATSRGQANSPLHFGNGTRLTVT.